Its frequency marks the clone carrying this TCR beta chain as medium-sized (0.01 to 0.1%). Its specificity is not known. Matched peripheral blood accompanied the synovial fluid taken from each patient with active arthritis. Median disease duration was roughly 7 years, range 0.2-19.1. Synovial Tregs were as TSDR-demethylated as blood and healthy-donor Tregs. Here immunoSEQ multiplex PCR was the method, and the copy in TCRdb shows in-frame clones only, minus some. The listing contains nearly 2,500 clones. The data are from a study of synovial regulatory T cells in juvenile arthritis. CDR3 length equals 16 residues. No DNA appears here. Germline values: CDR1 LGHNA, CDR2 YNFKEQ. Notes on the study in general: Synovial Treg CDR3 sequences overlapped more with iaTregs than other circulating Tregs.

The sequenced material came from Treg cells from the synovium. The chain uses TRBV4-2 and TRBJ2-3; TCRdb's assignment of TRBD1 cannot be checked, as there is no DNA. The receptor comes from a donor younger than 35 with juvenile idiopathic arthritis. The CDR3 spells CASSQGGGVGTDTQYF.